The T cell receptor beta chain described here comes from a study of a mutant IDH1 vaccine in newly diagnosed glioma. On the study more broadly: Vaccines began 4-6 weeks after radiotherapy alone, or with temozolomide cycles.

Stated time point: week 35, safety follow-up. The content of each vaccine dose was 300 ug of mutant IDH1 20-mer peptide, and topical imiquimod accompanied it. The method was immunoSEQ multiplex PCR; TCRdb's version includes in-frame clones alone and lacks a portion of them. The sample holds tens of thousands of clones, roughly 80% seen once. This clone has more than one count but fewer than ten. Its specificity is not known. Losses at the gene ends were 3 bases for V and 9 bases for J; bases not matched to a gene: 4. The germline CDR1 and CDR2 sequences are SEHNR and FQNEAQ (reference sequence). This CDR3 is built from 13 residues.

This TCR derives from a young woman with glioma. Sequenced here: PBMCs, sampled from a glioma patient whose treatment included an IDH1 peptide vaccine. The chain carries TRBV7-9 and TRBJ2-3; 9 nucleotides match TRBD2. CDR3 amino acids: CASSFAGGTTQYF. CDR3 nucleotide sequence: TGTGCCAGCAGCTTTGCGGGGGGGACCACGCAGTATTTT.